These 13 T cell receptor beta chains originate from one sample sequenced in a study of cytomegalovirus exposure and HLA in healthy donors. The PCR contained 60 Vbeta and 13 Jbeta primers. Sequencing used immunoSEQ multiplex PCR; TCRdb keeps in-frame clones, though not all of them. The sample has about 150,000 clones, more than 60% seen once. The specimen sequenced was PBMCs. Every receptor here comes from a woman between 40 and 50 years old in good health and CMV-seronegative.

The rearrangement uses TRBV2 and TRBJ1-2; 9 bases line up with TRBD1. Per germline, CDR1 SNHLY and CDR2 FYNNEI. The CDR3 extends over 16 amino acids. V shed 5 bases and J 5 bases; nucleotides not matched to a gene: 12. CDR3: CASSPRDRVGGYGYTF. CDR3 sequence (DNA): TGTGCCAGCAGTCCCCGGGACAGGGTAGGAGGATATGGCTACACCTTC.

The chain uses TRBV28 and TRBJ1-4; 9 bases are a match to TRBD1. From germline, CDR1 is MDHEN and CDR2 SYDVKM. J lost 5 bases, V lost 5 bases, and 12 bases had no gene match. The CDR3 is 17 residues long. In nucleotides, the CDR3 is TGTGCCAGCAGTCCTCCGGGACAGGGCAGGATGAATGAAAAACTGTTTTTT. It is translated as CASSPPGQGRMNEKLFF.

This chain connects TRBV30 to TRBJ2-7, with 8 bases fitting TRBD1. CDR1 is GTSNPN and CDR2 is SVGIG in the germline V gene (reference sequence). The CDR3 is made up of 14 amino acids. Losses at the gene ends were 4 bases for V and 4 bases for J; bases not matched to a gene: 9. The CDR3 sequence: CAWKPGTGKYEQYF. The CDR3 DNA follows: TGTGCCTGGAAACCCGGGACAGGAAAGTACGAGCAGTACTTC.

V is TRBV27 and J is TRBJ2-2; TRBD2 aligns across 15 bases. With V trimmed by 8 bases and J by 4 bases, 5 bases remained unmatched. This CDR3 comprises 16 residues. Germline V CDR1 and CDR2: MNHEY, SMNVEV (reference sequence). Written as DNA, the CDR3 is TGTGCCAGCGGACTAGCGGGGGGGCGGCCCACCGGGGAGCTGTTTTTT. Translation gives CASGLAGGRPTGELFF.

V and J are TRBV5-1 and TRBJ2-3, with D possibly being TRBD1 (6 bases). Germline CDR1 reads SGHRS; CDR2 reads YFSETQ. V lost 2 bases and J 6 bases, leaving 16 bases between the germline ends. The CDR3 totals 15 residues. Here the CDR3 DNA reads TGCGCCAGCAGCTTCAACAGGGCCCCGGGGGATACGCAGTATTTT. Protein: CASSFNRAPGDTQYF.

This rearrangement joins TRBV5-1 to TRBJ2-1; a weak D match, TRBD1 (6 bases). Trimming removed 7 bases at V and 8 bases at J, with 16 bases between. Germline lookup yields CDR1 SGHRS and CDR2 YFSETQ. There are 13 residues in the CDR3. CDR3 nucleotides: TGCGCCAGCGCCTATACCAACAGGGATGAGCAGTTCTTC. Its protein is CASAYTNRDEQFF.

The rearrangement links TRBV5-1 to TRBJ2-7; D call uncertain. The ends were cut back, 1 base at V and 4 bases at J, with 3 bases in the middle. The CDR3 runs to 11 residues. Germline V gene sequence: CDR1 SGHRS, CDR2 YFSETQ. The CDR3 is CASSLQYEQYF. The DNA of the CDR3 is TGCGCCAGCAGCTTGCAATACGAGCAGTACTTC.

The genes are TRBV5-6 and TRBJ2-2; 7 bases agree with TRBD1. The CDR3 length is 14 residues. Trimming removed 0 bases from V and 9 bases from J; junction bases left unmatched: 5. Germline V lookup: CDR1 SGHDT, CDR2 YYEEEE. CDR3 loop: CASSLGQGEWELFF. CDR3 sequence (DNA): TGTGCCAGCAGCTTGGGACAGGGAGAGTGGGAGCTGTTTTTT.

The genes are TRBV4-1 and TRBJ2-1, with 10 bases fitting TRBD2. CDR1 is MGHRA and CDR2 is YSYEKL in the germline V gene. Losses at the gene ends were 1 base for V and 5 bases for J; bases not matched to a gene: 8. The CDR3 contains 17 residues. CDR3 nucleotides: TGCGCCAGCAGCCAAGTCCAGATTAGCGGGAGGAACAATGAGCAGTTCTTC. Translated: CASSQVQISGRNNEQFF.

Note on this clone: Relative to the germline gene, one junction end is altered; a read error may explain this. The CDR3 reads CATSPEGAGTGNTIYF. In nucleotides, the CDR3 is TGTGCCACCTCACCTGAAGGGGCAGGGACTGGAAACACCATATATTTT. The V and J genes are TRBV18 and TRBJ1-3; maybe TRBD1 (5 bases). The germline V gene encodes CDR1 KGHSH and CDR2 LQKENI. The CDR3 covers 16 residues.

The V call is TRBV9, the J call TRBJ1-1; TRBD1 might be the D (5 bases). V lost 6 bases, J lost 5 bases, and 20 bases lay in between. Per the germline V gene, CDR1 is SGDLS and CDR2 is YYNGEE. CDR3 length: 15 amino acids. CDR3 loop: CASNYLPGGRTEAFF. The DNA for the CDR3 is TGTGCCAGCAACTACCTCCCGGGGGGAAGGACTGAAGCTTTCTTT.

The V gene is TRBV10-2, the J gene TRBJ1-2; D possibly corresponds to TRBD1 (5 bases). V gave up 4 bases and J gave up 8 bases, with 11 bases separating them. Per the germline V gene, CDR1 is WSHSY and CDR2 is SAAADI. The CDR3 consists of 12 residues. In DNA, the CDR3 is TGCGCCAGCAGTGGCGGGGAGGGGGGCTACACCTTC. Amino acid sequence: CASSGGEGGYTF.

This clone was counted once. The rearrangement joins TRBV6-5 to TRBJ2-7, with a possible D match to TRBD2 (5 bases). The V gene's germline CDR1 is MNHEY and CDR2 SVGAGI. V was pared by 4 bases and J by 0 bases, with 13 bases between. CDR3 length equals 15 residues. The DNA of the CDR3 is TGTGCCAGCAGTTCCCTTCGGAGGAGCTCCTACGAGCAGTACTTC. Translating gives CASSSLRRSSYEQYF.